These 19 T cell receptor beta chains came from one sample sequenced in a study of CD8 T cells in ankylosing spondylitis. TCRdb re-called the 5' RACE reads through MiXCR, storing one row per CDR3 protein. This table has fewer than 250,000 distinct CDR3 sequences, more than 9% appearing once. The specimen sequenced was blood, either unsorted or a sorted T cell fraction (not recorded which). The receptors derive from a male donor with ankylosing spondylitis or in good health (not recorded which).

This clonotype has at least ten counts. The chain is built from TRBV5-1 and TRBJ2-1; 10 bases align to TRBD2. Germline-derived CDR1 and CDR2 are SGHRS and YFSETQ. This CDR3 contains 17 residues. V gave up 0 bases and J gave up 7 bases; unmatched junction bases: 10. CDR3 bases: TGCGCCAGCAGCTTGGTTCCACTTACTAGCGGGAAGAATGAGCAGTTCTTC. Residues: CASSLVPLTSGKNEQFF.

This clonotype was found many times. The chain links TRBV5-1 to TRBJ2-1, with D tentatively TRBD2 (6 bases). In germline, CDR1 is SGHRS, CDR2 YFSETQ. CDR3 length: 13 amino acids. The V end was cut by 0 bases, the J end by 5 bases, with 6 bases between. DNA of the CDR3: TGCGCCAGCAGCTTGGTAGCGGACAATGAGCAGTTCTTC. Translation: CASSLVADNEQFF. The complete variable domain, with remaining parts taken from reference TRBV5-1 and TRBJ2-1, reads KAGVTQTPRYLIKTRGQQVTLSCSPISGHRSVSWYQQTPGQGLQFLFEYFSETQRNKGNFPGRFSGRQFSNSRSEMNVSTLELGDSALYLCASSLVADNEQFFGPGTRLTVL.

This clonotype has at least ten counts. This chain uses TRBV13 with TRBJ2-7; 10 nucleotides align to TRBD1. Germline CDR1 and CDR2: PRHDT and FYEKMQ (reference sequence). The CDR3 consists of 16 residues. V was clipped by 2 bases and J by 2 bases; unmatched bases: 6. CDR3 amino acids: CASSLMLGQGTYEQYF. The DNA for the CDR3 is TGTGCCAGCAGCTTAATGTTGGGACAGGGGACCTACGAGCAGTACTTC.

This chain connects TRBV10-2 to TRBJ2-7; D remains unclear. Germline CDR1 is WSHSY and CDR2 is SAAADI. V was pared by 0 bases and J by 3 bases, with 9 bases between. The CDR3 loop spans 14 amino acids. CDR3 bases: TGCGCCAGCAGTGAGTCTCTCGGCTACTACGAGCAGTACTTC. Translation gives CASSESLGYYEQYF.

This clonotype was counted many times. V and J are TRBV29-1 and TRBJ2-7, with D possibly TRBD1 on 5 matching bases. The V end lost 0 bases, the J end lost 3 bases, and 9 bases lay between the germline ends. Germline lookup yields CDR1 SQVTM and CDR2 ANQGSEA. The CDR3 is made up of 13 amino acids. This CDR3 is CSVEDRDSYEQYF. Written as DNA, the CDR3 is TGCAGCGTTGAAGATCGTGACAGCTACGAGCAGTACTTC.

This clonotype has a count of ten or more. The rearrangement links TRBV5-1 to TRBJ2-1; 8 nucleotides agree with TRBD2. The V segment lost 4 bases and the J segment 11 bases; nucleotides outside the gene matches: 14. The germline V gene encodes CDR1 SGHRS and CDR2 YFSETQ. This CDR3 is built from 15 residues. The CDR3 DNA reads TGCGCCAGCAGCCAGAGTGGGACTAGTGGTGGTCAGCAGTTCTTC. Its translation is CASSQSGTSGGQQFF.

This clonotype has at least ten counts. V and J are TRBV29-1 and TRBJ2-5, with a tentative D call TRBD1 (6 bases). Trimming shortened V by 0 bases and J by 5 bases, and 13 bases separated the two germline ends. In germline, CDR1 is SQVTM, CDR2 ANQGSEA. There are 14 residues in the CDR3. The CDR3 loop is CSVEDIGGQETQYF. For the CDR3, the DNA is TGCAGCGTTGAAGATATAGGGGGTCAGGAGACCCAGTACTTC.

This clonotype was observed many times. This chain links TRBV3-1 with TRBJ2-5; D unclear. Trimming left V 0 bases short and J 5 bases short, with 4 bases between. Germline CDR1 LGHDT, CDR2 YNNKEL (reference sequence). The CDR3 sequence is 12 residues long. The CDR3 sequence is CASSQDKETQYF. The CDR3 DNA follows: TGTGCCAGCAGCCAAGATAAGGAGACCCAGTACTTC.

The chain joins TRBV20-1 to TRBJ2-7; D not resolved. This CDR3 is 13 amino acids long. Germline V gene data show CDR1 as DFQATT and CDR2 as SNEGSKA (reference sequence). The germline V and J ends were trimmed by 5 bases and 1 base, with 12 bases remaining between them. DNA of the CDR3: TGCAGTGCTCAGCATGCCCAATCCTACGAGCAGTACTTC. It encodes CSAQHAQSYEQYF.

This clonotype was counted only a few times. The chain has TRBV3-1 and TRBJ2-3; D is possibly TRBD2 (6 bases). CDR1 is LGHDT, CDR2 YNNKEL, per germline (reference sequence). CDR3 length equals 15 residues. Trimming removed 6 bases from V and 2 bases from J, with 15 bases in between. The CDR3 region is CASSRRDSTTDTQYF. In DNA form, the CDR3 reads TGTGCCAGCAGTCGTAGGGACTCGACCACAGATACGCAGTATTTT.

V is TRBV12-3 or TRBV12-4 and J is TRBJ1-5; D perhaps matches TRBD1 (5 bases). The CDR3 runs 15 residues. V dropped 6 bases and J dropped 7 bases, with 19 bases sitting between them. In nucleotides, the CDR3 is TGTGCCAGCAGCCAGGCGGCAGGGTGGGGACAGCCCCAGCATTTT. It translates to CASSQAAGWGQPQHF.

The J gene is TRBJ1-5, the V gene TRBV7-9, with a weak D call TRBD1 (5 bases). The V end was cut by 1 base, the J end by 2 bases, with 12 bases between. The CDR3 length is 16 residues. The germline V gene encodes CDR1 SEHNR and CDR2 FQNEAQ (reference sequence). CDR3 in amino acids: CASSLVFGDGNQPQHF. The CDR3 bases are TGTGCCAGCAGCTTAGTGTTCGGGGACGGCAATCAGCCCCAGCATTTT.

This clonotype has ten or more counts. The genes are TRBV6-1 and TRBJ2-1, with D hard to call. The CDR3 loop spans 16 amino acids. CDR1 and CDR2 (germline): MNHNS, SASEGT. Trimming removed 0 bases at V and 8 bases at J, with 17 bases between. Here the CDR3 reads CASSEALKGPRDEQFF. CDR3 nucleotide sequence: TGTGCCAGCAGTGAAGCGTTAAAGGGCCCTAGGGATGAGCAGTTCTTC.

In the case of this clonotype: A much more abundant neighbour one base away suggests this may be a read error. This chain uses TRBV3-1 with TRBJ2-1, with D unresolved. Germline CDR1 reads LGHDT; CDR2 reads YNNKEL (reference sequence). The CDR3 loop spans 13 amino acids. CDR3 sequence reads: CTSSTWKDNEQFF. The CDR3 DNA follows: TGTACCAGCAGCACCTGGAAAGATAATGAGCAGTTCTTC.

The chain recombines TRBV20-1 with TRBJ2-1, with D perhaps given as TRBD1 or TRBD2 (5 bases each). This CDR3 is 17 amino acids long. CDR1 and CDR2 from the germline V gene are DFQATT and SNEGSKA (reference sequence). Trimming removed 0 bases at V and 2 bases at J, with 17 bases between. The CDR3, as DNA: TGCAGTGCTAGAGATCATAGTGGGGGACGGACCTACAATGAGCAGTTCTTC. Translation gives CSARDHSGGRTYNEQFF.

This clonotype was counted many times. The genes are TRBV29-1 and TRBJ2-7, with D perhaps TRBD1 (6 bases). V lost 1 base to trimming and J lost 1 base, with 20 bases between them. The CDR3 length is 17 residues. CDR1 is SQVTM and CDR2 is ANQGSEA in the germline V gene. DNA for the CDR3: TGCAGCGTTGAAGCCCGGGACACCTGGGCTATATCCTACGAGCAGTACTTC. This codes for CSVEARDTWAISYEQYF.

This clonotype showed up many times. The V and J genes are TRBV27 and TRBJ2-7; 11 bases are shared with TRBD1. The CDR3 totals 16 residues. Germline CDR1 is MNHEY and CDR2 is SMNVEV (reference sequence). Trimming cost V 2 bases and J 3 bases; bases outside gene matches: 6. CDR3 in amino acids: CASSLTSGTGGYEQYF. The CDR3, as DNA: TGTGCCAGCAGTTTAACATCCGGGACAGGGGGCTACGAGCAGTACTTC.

This clonotype came up many times. The V call is TRBV11-2, the J call TRBJ1-1; the match to TRBD1 covers 7 bases. J was trimmed by 11 bases and V by 3 bases; bases with no gene match: 3. The CDR3 sequence is 11 residues long. Per the germline V gene, CDR1 is SGHAT and CDR2 is FQNNGV. The CDR3 DNA sequence: TGTGCCAGCAGCTTGACAGGGAGGGCTTTCTTT. It is translated as CASSLTGRAFF.

This clonotype was counted at least ten times. The chain recombines TRBV20-1 with TRBJ1-1, with 7 nucleotides matching TRBD1. Per the germline V gene, CDR1 is DFQATT and CDR2 is SNEGSKA (reference sequence). The V segment lost 3 bases and the J segment 6 bases; nucleotides outside the gene matches: 7. This CDR3 region has 13 residues. The CDR3 bases are TGCAGTGCTAGTGGCCAGGGGGGTTCTGAAGCTTTCTTT. Translated: CSASGQGGSEAFF.